These T cell receptor beta chains were read from a single sample in a study of patients and donors after allogeneic stem cell transplantation. TCRdb fed the RT-PCR reads into MiXCR, producing one record per CDR3 protein. The sample consists of about a million distinct CDR3 sequences, around 17% of them appearing once. Sequencing was done on a sample of blood, either unsorted or a sorted T cell fraction (not recorded which). The receptors derive from a human donor who was either an allogeneic HSCT recipient or a stem cell or donor lymphocyte infusion donor (not recorded which). It is not recorded whose cells these are; they may come from a transplant donor. Each CDR3 is given with its conserved first and last residue. Fields, in order: D gene, clone size, V gene, J gene, CDR3 length, CDR3 protein, CDR3 DNA. A D gene is named only where the DNA matches it firmly. Only some rows state a clone size, as once, few, many or a class for expanded clones.

D gene: .
clone size: few
V gene: TRBV15
J gene: TRBJ1-3
CDR3 length: 15
CDR3 protein: CATSREGRSGNTIYF
CDR3 DNA: TGTGCCACCAGCAGAGAAGGCCGCTCTGGAAACACCATATATTTT

D gene: .
clone size: .
V gene: TRBV29-1
J gene: TRBJ2-3
CDR3 length: 13
CDR3 protein: CSVEGRNTDTQYF
CDR3 DNA: TGCAGCGTTGAGGGGCGGAACACAGATACGCAGTATTTT

D gene: TRBD2
clone size: .
V gene: TRBV7-3
J gene: TRBJ2-3
CDR3 length: 18
CDR3 protein: CASSRLAGGPGSTDTQYF
CDR3 DNA: TGTGCCAGCAGCCGACTAGCGGGAGGGCCGGGAAGCACAGATACGCAGTATTTT

D gene: .
clone size: few
V gene: TRBV12-3/TRBV12-4
J gene: TRBJ1-5
CDR3 length: 17
CDR3 protein: CASTSLRDILSGQPQHF
CDR3 DNA: TGTGCCAGCACCTCTCTCCGGGACATCCTCTCGGGACAGCCCCAGCATTTT

D gene: .
clone size: once
V gene: TRBV20-1
J gene: TRBJ2-7
CDR3 length: 13
CDR3 protein: CSAGGYMGPEQYF
CDR3 DNA: TGCAGTGCTGGGGGATATATGGGGCCCGAGCAGTACTTC

D gene: TRBD2
clone size: .
V gene: TRBV2
J gene: TRBJ2-7
CDR3 length: 15
CDR3 protein: CASFLAGGRPYEQYF
CDR3 DNA: TGTGCCAGTTTCCTAGCGGGAGGGCGTCCCTACGAGCAGTACTTC

D gene: TRBD2
clone size: few
V gene: TRBV15
J gene: TRBJ2-1
CDR3 length: 16
CDR3 protein: CATAGASGSIDNEQLF
CDR3 DNA: TGTGCCACCGCAGGGGCTAGCGGGAGTATAGACAATGAGCAGCTCTTC

D gene: .
clone size: .
V gene: TRBV6-2/TRBV6-3
J gene: TRBJ2-3
CDR3 length: 17
CDR3 protein: CASTAQWDSGFTDTQYF
CDR3 DNA: TGTGCCAGCACGGCACAATGGGACTCAGGGTTCACAGATACGCAGTATTTT

D gene: TRBD2
clone size: many
V gene: TRBV5-1
J gene: TRBJ2-5
CDR3 length: 15
CDR3 protein: CASSSSGRVQETQYF
CDR3 DNA: TGCGCCAGCAGCTCTAGCGGGAGGGTCCAAGAGACCCAGTACTTC

D gene: TRBD2
clone size: .
V gene: TRBV7-2
J gene: TRBJ2-2
CDR3 length: 17
CDR3 protein: CASSLDWTSGRTGELFF
CDR3 DNA: TGTGCCAGCAGCTTAGACTGGACTAGCGGGAGGACCGGGGAGCTGTTTTTT

D gene: .
clone size: .
V gene: TRBV24-1
J gene: TRBJ1-5
CDR3 length: 15
CDR3 protein: CATAFGVDSNQPQHF
CDR3 DNA: TGTGCCACCGCGTTTGGGGTGGATAGCAATCAGCCCCAGCATTTT

D gene: TRBD2
clone size: .
V gene: TRBV4-1
J gene: TRBJ2-2
CDR3 length: 18
CDR3 protein: CASSPLAAGGLSTGELFF
CDR3 DNA: TGCGCCAGCAGTCCCCTGGCAGCGGGAGGGCTAAGCACCGGGGAGCTGTTTTTT

D gene: .
clone size: few
V gene: TRBV20-1
J gene: TRBJ2-5
CDR3 length: 13
CDR3 protein: CSARDRGKETQYF
CDR3 DNA: TGCAGTGCTAGAGATCGCGGGAAGGAGACCCAGTACTTC

D gene: .
clone size: .
V gene: TRBV11-3
J gene: TRBJ1-2
CDR3 length: 15
CDR3 protein: CASSPEDRLGFGYTF
CDR3 DNA: TGTGCCAGCAGCCCCGAGGACCGCCTGGGGTTCGGCTACACCTTC

D gene: .
clone size: few
V gene: TRBV18
J gene: TRBJ2-1
CDR3 length: 13
CDR3 protein: CASSPNTEGEQFF
CDR3 DNA: TGTGCCAGCTCACCAAACACGGAGGGCGAGCAGTTCTTC

D gene: .
clone size: few
V gene: TRBV5-6
J gene: TRBJ2-7
CDR3 length: 12
CDR3 protein: CASTRETYEQYF
CDR3 DNA: TGTGCCAGCACCCGAGAGACCTACGAGCAGTACTTC

D gene: TRBD2
clone size: .
V gene: TRBV7-2
J gene: TRBJ2-2
CDR3 length: 18
CDR3 protein: CASSLGLAGGPKAGELFF
CDR3 DNA: TGTGCCAGCAGCCTAGGGCTAGCGGGGGGTCCAAAAGCCGGGGAGCTGTTTTTT

D gene: TRBD2
clone size: .
V gene: TRBV12-3/TRBV12-4
J gene: TRBJ2-5
CDR3 length: 13
CDR3 protein: CASSRGEGETQYF
CDR3 DNA: TGTGCCAGCAGCCGAGGGGAGGGAGAGACCCAGTACTTC

D gene: .
clone size: .
V gene: TRBV12-3/TRBV12-4
J gene: TRBJ1-2
CDR3 length: 17
CDR3 protein: CASSYPLGRRGDYGYTF
CDR3 DNA: TGTGCCAGCAGTTATCCCCTAGGAAGGCGGGGGGACTATGGCTACACCTTC

D gene: TRBD2
clone size: .
V gene: TRBV6-5
J gene: TRBJ2-7
CDR3 length: 15
CDR3 protein: CASSYLGSGRTEQYF
CDR3 DNA: TGTGCCAGCAGTTACTTGGGTAGCGGGAGAACCGAGCAGTACTTC

D gene: .
clone size: .
V gene: TRBV6-1
J gene: TRBJ2-3
CDR3 length: 13
CDR3 protein: CASRIFSTDTQYF
CDR3 DNA: TGTGCCAGCAGGATATTTAGCACAGATACGCAGTATTTT

D gene: .
clone size: few
V gene: TRBV2
J gene: TRBJ2-1
CDR3 length: 13
CDR3 protein: CASRGSRVGEQFF
CDR3 DNA: TGTGCCAGCAGGGGGTCCAGGGTGGGTGAGCAGTTCTTC

D gene: TRBD1
clone size: few
V gene: TRBV11-2
J gene: TRBJ2-4
CDR3 length: 11
CDR3 protein: CASSDRVGQYF
CDR3 DNA: TGTGCCAGCAGTGACAGGGTTGGTCAGTACTTC

D gene: .
clone size: few
V gene: TRBV20-1
J gene: TRBJ2-1
CDR3 length: 15
CDR3 protein: CSASGIRGAHNEQFF
CDR3 DNA: TGCAGTGCTAGTGGCATCCGGGGGGCCCACAATGAGCAGTTCTTC

D gene: .
clone size: few
V gene: TRBV12-3/TRBV12-4
J gene: TRBJ2-7
CDR3 length: 16
CDR3 protein: CASSLSLVGRMDEQYF
CDR3 DNA: TGTGCCAGCAGTTTATCCCTCGTGGGAAGAATGGACGAGCAGTACTTC

D gene: .
clone size: many
V gene: TRBV5-5
J gene: TRBJ2-3
CDR3 length: 14
CDR3 protein: CASSFGFSTDTQYF
CDR3 DNA: TGTGCCAGCAGCTTCGGATTCAGCACAGATACGCAGTATTTT

D gene: .
clone size: few
V gene: TRBV6-5
J gene: TRBJ1-1
CDR3 length: 17
CDR3 protein: CASSYGAGLPRETEAFF
CDR3 DNA: TGTGCCAGCAGTTACGGGGCAGGGCTACCCCGCGAAACTGAAGCTTTCTTT

D gene: .
clone size: few
V gene: TRBV25-1
J gene: TRBJ2-3
CDR3 length: 16
CDR3 protein: CASSEWGRSKTDTQYF
CDR3 DNA: TGTGCCAGCAGTGAATGGGGTAGGTCGAAGACAGATACGCAGTATTTT

D gene: .
clone size: few
V gene: TRBV29-1
J gene: TRBJ1-5
CDR3 length: 13
CDR3 protein: CSVVGDGNQPQHF
CDR3 DNA: TGCAGCGTTGTAGGGGATGGCAATCAGCCCCAGCATTTT

D gene: .
clone size: .
V gene: TRBV19
J gene: TRBJ2-1
CDR3 length: 15
CDR3 protein: CASSLTGALYNEQFF
CDR3 DNA: TGTGCCAGTAGTCTCACAGGAGCGCTATACAATGAGCAGTTCTTC

D gene: .
clone size: few
V gene: TRBV12-3/TRBV12-4
J gene: TRBJ2-7
CDR3 length: 12
CDR3 protein: CASSQPRYEQYF
CDR3 DNA: TGTGCCAGCAGCCAACCCCGTTACGAGCAGTACTTC

D gene: .
clone size: .
V gene: TRBV5-1
J gene: TRBJ1-6
CDR3 length: 15
CDR3 protein: CASSLDTGYNSPLHF
CDR3 DNA: TGCGCCAGCAGCTTGGACACAGGGTACAATTCACCCCTCCACTTT

D gene: .
clone size: .
V gene: TRBV5-1
J gene: TRBJ2-3
CDR3 length: 14
CDR3 protein: CASSGGVWTDTQYF
CDR3 DNA: TGCGCCAGCAGTGGAGGGGTCTGGACAGATACGCAGTATTTT

D gene: TRBD1
clone size: .
V gene: TRBV10-3
J gene: TRBJ2-3
CDR3 length: 13
CDR3 protein: CAARDRVRDTQYF
CDR3 DNA: TGTGCCGCCAGGGACAGGGTACGGGATACGCAGTATTTT

D gene: .
clone size: .
V gene: TRBV20-1
J gene: TRBJ2-5
CDR3 length: 11
CDR3 protein: CSARDGKTQYF
CDR3 DNA: TGCAGTGCTAGAGATGGGAAGACCCAGTACTTC

D gene: .
clone size: .
V gene: TRBV7-3
J gene: TRBJ2-6
CDR3 length: 18
CDR3 protein: CASSLVSGGRAGANVLTF
CDR3 DNA: TGTGCCAGCAGCTTAGTCTCCGGGGGTAGGGCTGGGGCCAACGTCCTGACTTTC

D gene: .
clone size: .
V gene: TRBV20-1
J gene: TRBJ2-3
CDR3 length: 16
CDR3 protein: CSARGRAIERTDTQYF
CDR3 DNA: TGCAGTGCTAGAGGGAGGGCAATTGAGCGCACAGATACGCAGTATTTT

D gene: .
clone size: few
V gene: TRBV5-1
J gene: TRBJ2-3
CDR3 length: 13
CDR3 protein: CASSPDNRRPQYF
CDR3 DNA: TGCGCCAGCAGCCCCGACAACAGGAGGCCGCAGTATTTT

D gene: .
clone size: .
V gene: TRBV4-1
J gene: TRBJ1-2
CDR3 length: 16
CDR3 protein: CASSQEGNRVDYGYTF
CDR3 DNA: TGCGCCAGCAGCCAAGAGGGCAACCGTGTGGACTATGGCTACACCTTC

D gene: TRBD2
clone size: few
V gene: TRBV9
J gene: TRBJ2-3
CDR3 length: 16
CDR3 protein: CASSGTSGGPPNTQYF
CDR3 DNA: TGTGCCAGCAGCGGAACTAGCGGGGGCCCTCCCAATACGCAGTATTTT

D gene: TRBD1
clone size: many
V gene: TRBV5-1
J gene: TRBJ2-2
CDR3 length: 14
CDR3 protein: CASSGDRNTGELFF
CDR3 DNA: TGCGCCAGCAGTGGGGACAGGAACACCGGGGAGCTGTTTTTT

D gene: .
clone size: .
V gene: TRBV9
J gene: TRBJ2-7
CDR3 length: 14
CDR3 protein: CASSVSGFFDEQYF
CDR3 DNA: TGTGCCAGCAGCGTTTCAGGGTTTTTCGACGAGCAGTACTTC

D gene: .
clone size: many
V gene: TRBV20-1
J gene: TRBJ2-7
CDR3 length: 13
CDR3 protein: CSAPLMGSGEQYF
CDR3 DNA: TGCAGTGCCCCGCTCATGGGGTCCGGCGAGCAGTACTTC

D gene: .
clone size: few
V gene: TRBV5-6
J gene: TRBJ2-1
CDR3 length: 13
CDR3 protein: CASSLQISYEQFF
CDR3 DNA: TGTGCCAGCAGCCTTCAAATAAGCTATGAGCAGTTCTTC

D gene: .
clone size: .
V gene: TRBV5-1
J gene: TRBJ2-1
CDR3 length: 14
CDR3 protein: CASSLIGYCNEQFF
CDR3 DNA: TGCGCCAGCAGCTTGATCGGCTACTGCAATGAGCAGTTCTTC

D gene: TRBD2
clone size: .
V gene: TRBV29-1
J gene: TRBJ2-1
CDR3 length: 15
CDR3 protein: CSVEDPLAGTTEQFF
CDR3 DNA: TGCAGCGTTGAAGATCCTCTAGCGGGGACAACTGAGCAGTTCTTC